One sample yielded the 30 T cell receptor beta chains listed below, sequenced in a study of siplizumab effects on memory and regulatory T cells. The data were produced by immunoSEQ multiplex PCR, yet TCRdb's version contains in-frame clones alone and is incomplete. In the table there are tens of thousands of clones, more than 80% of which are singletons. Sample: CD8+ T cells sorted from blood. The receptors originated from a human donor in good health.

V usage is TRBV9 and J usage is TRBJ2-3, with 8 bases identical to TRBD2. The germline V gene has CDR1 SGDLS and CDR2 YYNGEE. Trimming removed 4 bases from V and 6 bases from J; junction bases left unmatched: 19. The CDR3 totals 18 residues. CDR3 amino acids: CASSPWSGFAAGADTQYF. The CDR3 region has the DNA TGTGCCAGCAGCCCGTGGTCGGGTTTTGCAGCGGGAGCGGATACGCAGTATTTT. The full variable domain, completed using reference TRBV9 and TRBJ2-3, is DSGVTQTPKHLITATGQRVTLRCSPRSGDLSVYWYQQSLDQGLQFLIQYYNGEERAKGNILERFSAQQFPDLHSELNLSSLELGDSALYFCASSPWSGFAAGADTQYFGPGTRLTVL.

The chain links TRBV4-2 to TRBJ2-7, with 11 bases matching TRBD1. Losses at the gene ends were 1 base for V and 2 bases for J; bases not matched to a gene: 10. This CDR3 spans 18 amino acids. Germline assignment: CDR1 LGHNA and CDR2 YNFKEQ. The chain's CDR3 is CASSQGGQGAPRTYEQYF. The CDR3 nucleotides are TGTGCCAGCAGCCAAGGTGGACAGGGGGCGCCTCGGACCTACGAGCAGTACTTC.

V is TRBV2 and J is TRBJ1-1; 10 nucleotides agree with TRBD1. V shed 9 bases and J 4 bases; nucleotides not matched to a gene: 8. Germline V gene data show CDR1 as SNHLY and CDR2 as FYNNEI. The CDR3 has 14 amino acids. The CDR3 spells CASFRDRGTTEAFF. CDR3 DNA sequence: TGTGCCAGTTTCCGGGACAGGGGAACCACTGAAGCTTTCTTT.

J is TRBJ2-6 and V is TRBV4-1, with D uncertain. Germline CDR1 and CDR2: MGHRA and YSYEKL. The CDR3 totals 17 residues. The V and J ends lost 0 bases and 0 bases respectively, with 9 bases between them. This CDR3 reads CASSQEHPLSGANVLTF. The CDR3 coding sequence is TGCGCCAGCAGCCAAGAACATCCTCTCTCTGGGGCCAACGTCCTGACTTTC.

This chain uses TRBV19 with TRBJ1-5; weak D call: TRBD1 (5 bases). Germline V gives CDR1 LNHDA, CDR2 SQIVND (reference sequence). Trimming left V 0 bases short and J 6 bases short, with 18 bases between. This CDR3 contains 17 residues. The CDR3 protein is CASSIDPVSRGVQPQHF. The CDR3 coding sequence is TGTGCCAGTAGTATAGATCCCGTCTCCCGGGGGGTTCAGCCCCAGCATTTT. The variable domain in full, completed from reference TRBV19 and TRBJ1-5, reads DGGITQSPKYLFRKEGQNVTLSCEQNLNHDAMYWYRQDPGQGLRLIYYSQIVNDFQKGDIAEGYSVSREKKESFPLTVTSAQKNPTAFYLCASSIDPVSRGVQPQHFGDGTRLSIL.

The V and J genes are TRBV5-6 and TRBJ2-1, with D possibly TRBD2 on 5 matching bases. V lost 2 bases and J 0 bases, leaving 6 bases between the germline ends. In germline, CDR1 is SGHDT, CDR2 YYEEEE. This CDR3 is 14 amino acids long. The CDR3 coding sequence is TGTGCCAGCAGCTTAGCGGCCTCCTACAATGAGCAGTTCTTC. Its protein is CASSLAASYNEQFF.

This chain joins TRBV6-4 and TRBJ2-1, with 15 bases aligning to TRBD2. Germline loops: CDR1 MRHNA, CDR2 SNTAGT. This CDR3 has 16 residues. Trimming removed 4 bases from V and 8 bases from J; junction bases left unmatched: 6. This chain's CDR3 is CASSARTSGGDYEQFF. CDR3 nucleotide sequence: TGTGCCAGCAGTGCCCGGACTAGCGGGGGGGATTATGAGCAGTTCTTC.

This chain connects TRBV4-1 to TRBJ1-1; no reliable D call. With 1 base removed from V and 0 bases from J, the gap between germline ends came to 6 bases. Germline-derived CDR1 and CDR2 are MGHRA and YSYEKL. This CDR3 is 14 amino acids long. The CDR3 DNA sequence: TGCGCCAGCAGCCAAGGTTCGGTGAACACTGAAGCTTTCTTT. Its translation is CASSQGSVNTEAFF.

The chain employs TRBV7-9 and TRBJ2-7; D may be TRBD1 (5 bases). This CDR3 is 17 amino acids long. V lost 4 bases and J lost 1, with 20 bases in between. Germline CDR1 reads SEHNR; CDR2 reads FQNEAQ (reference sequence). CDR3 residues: CASSSEALTGGSYEQYF. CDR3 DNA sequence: TGTGCCAGCAGCTCCGAGGCATTAACAGGCGGATCCTACGAGCAGTACTTC.

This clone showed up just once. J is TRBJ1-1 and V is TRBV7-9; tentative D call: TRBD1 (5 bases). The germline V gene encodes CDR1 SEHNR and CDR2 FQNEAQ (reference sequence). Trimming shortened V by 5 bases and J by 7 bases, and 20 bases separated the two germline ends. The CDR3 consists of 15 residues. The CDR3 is CASSRTEGAGNEAFF. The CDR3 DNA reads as TGTGCCAGCAGCCGAACGGAAGGGGCAGGAAATGAAGCTTTCTTT.

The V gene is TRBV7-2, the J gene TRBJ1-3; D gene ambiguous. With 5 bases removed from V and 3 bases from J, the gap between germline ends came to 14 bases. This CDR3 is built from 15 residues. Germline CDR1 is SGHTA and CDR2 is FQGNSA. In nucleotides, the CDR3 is TGTGCCAGCAGCGCCGGGAGAAACCATGGAAACACCATATATTTT. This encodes CASSAGRNHGNTIYF. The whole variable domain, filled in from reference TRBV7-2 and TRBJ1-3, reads GAGVSQSPSNKVTEKGKDVELRCDPISGHTALYWYRQSLGQGLEFLIYFQGNSAPDKSGLPSDRFSAERTGGSVSTLTIQRTQQEDSAVYLCASSAGRNHGNTIYFGEGSWLTVV.

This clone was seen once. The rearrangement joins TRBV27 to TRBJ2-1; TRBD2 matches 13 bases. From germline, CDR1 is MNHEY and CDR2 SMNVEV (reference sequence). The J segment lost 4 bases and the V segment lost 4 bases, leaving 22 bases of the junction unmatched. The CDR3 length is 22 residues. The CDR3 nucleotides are TGTGCCAGCAGTTCCTCCGTTTCCGGGACTAGCGGGGTGGGATACCTTTACAATGAGCAGTTCTTC. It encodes CASSSSVSGTSGVGYLYNEQFF.

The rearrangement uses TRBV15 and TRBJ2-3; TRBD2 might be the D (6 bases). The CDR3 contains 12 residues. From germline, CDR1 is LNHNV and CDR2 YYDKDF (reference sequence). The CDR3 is CATGESEDTQYF. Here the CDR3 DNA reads TGTGCAACGGGGGAGTCCGAAGATACGCAGTATTTT.

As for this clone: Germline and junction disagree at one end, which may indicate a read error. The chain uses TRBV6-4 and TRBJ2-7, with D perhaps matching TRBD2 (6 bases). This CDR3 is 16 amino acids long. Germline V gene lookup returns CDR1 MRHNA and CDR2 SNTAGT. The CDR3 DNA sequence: TGTGCCAGCAGTTACTCGCCGGGGGACCTCTCCTGCGAGCAGTACTTC. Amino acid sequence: CASSYSPGDLSCEQYF.

The CDR3 spells CASSYGTNQFF. As DNA, the CDR3 is TGTGCCAGCAGTTACGGGACTAACCAGTTCTTC. The chain couples TRBV6-5 to TRBJ2-1; TRBD2 aligns across 7 bases. Germline trimming cut 2 bases from V and 13 bases from J; bases unmatched to any gene: 2. This CDR3 contains 11 residues. The V gene's germline CDR1 is MNHEY and CDR2 SVGAGI.

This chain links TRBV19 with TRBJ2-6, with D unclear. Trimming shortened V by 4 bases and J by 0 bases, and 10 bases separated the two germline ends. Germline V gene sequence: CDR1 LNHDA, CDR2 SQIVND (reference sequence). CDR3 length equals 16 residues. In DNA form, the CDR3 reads TGTGCCAGTAGTAATAGGACCAGCTCTGGGGCCAACGTCCTGACTTTC. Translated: CASSNRTSSGANVLTF. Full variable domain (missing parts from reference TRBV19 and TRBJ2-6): DGGITQSPKYLFRKEGQNVTLSCEQNLNHDAMYWYRQDPGQGLRLIYYSQIVNDFQKGDIAEGYSVSREKKESFPLTVTSAQKNPTAFYLCASSNRTSSGANVLTFGAGSRLTVL.

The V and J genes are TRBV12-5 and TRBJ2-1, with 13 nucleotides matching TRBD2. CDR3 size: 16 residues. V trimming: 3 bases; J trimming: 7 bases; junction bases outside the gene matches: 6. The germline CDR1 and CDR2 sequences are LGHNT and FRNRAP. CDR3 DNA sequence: TGTGCTAGTGGTTTCCGCCCGGGACTAGCGGGGAATGAGCAGTTCTTC. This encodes CASGFRPGLAGNEQFF.

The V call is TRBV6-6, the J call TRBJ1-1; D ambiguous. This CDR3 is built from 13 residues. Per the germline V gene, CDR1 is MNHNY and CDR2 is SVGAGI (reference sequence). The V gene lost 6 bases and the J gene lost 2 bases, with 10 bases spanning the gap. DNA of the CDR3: TGTGCCAGCAGCCTCGGCCCTAACACTGAAGCTTTCTTT. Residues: CASSLGPNTEAFF.

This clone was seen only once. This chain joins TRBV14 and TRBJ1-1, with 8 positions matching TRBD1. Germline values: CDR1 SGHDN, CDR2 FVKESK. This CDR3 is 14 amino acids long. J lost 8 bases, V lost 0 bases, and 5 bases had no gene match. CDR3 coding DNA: TGTGCCAGCAGCCAAGAGGTCAGGGGGCGCGAAGCTTTCTTT. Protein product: CASSQEVRGREAFF.

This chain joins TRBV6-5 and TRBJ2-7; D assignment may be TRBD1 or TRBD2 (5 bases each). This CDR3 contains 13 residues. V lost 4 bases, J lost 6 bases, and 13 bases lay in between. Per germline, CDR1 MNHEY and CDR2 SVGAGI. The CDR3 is CASSLRLRGEQYF. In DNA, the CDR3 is TGTGCCAGCAGTTTAAGGTTGAGGGGCGAGCAGTACTTC.

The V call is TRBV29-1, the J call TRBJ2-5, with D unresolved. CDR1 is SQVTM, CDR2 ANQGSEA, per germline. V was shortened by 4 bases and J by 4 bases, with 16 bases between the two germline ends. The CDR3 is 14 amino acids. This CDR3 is CSVVSQILGETQYF. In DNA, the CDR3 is TGCAGCGTTGTAAGTCAGATCTTAGGAGAGACCCAGTACTTC.

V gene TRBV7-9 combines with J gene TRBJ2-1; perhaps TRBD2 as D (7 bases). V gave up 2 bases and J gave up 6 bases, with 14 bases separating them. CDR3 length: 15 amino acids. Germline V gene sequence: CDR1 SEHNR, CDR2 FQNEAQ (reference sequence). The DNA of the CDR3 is TGTGCCAGCAGCTTACAAGGGGGGGCCGGCAATGAGCAGTTCTTC. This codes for CASSLQGGAGNEQFF.

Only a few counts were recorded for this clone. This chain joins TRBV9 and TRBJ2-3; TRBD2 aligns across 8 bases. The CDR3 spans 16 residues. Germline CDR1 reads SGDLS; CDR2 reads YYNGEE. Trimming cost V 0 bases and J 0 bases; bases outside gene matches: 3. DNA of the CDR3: TGTGCCAGCAGCGTAGAAAGCGGGAGAAGCACAGATACGCAGTATTTT. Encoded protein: CASSVESGRSTDTQYF.

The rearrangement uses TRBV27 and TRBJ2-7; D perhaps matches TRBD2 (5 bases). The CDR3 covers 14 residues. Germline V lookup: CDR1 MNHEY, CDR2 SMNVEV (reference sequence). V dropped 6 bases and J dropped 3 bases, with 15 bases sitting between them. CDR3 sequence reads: CASSPPGYFYEQYF. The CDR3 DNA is TGTGCCAGCAGCCCTCCGGGGTATTTCTACGAGCAGTACTTC.

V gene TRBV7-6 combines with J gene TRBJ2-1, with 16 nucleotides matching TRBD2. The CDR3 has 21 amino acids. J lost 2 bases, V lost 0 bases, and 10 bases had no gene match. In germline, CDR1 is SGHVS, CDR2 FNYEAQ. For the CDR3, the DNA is TGTGCCAGCAGCTTAGCGCGAATGGTAGGGACTAGCGGGGGGGCCTACAATGAGCAGTTCTTC. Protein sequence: CASSLARMVGTSGGAYNEQFF.

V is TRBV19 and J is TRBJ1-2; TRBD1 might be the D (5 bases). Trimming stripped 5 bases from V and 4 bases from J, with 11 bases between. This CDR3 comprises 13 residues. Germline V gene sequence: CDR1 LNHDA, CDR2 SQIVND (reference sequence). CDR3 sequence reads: CASSLTAVYGYTF. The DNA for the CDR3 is TGTGCCAGTAGTTTGACAGCGGTCTATGGCTACACCTTC.

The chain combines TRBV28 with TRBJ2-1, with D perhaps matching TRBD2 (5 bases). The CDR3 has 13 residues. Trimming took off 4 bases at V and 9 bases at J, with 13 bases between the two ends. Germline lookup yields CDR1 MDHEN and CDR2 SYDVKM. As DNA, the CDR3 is TGTGCCAGCAGTTATTCCCTCCGGGGTGAGCAGTTCTTC. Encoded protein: CASSYSLRGEQFF.

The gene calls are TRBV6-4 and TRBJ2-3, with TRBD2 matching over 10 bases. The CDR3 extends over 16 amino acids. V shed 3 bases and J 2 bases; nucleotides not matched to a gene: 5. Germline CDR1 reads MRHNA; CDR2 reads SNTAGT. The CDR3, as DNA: TGTGCCAGCAGTGAGCGGACTAGCGGAGACACAGATACGCAGTATTTT. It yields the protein CASSERTSGDTDTQYF.

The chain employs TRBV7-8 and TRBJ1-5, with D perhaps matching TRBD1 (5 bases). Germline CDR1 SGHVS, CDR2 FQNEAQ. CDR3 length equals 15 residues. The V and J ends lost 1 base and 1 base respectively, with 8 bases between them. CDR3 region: CASSLVEGSNQPQHF. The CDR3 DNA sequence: TGTGCCAGCAGCTTAGTTGAGGGGAGCAATCAGCCCCAGCATTTT.

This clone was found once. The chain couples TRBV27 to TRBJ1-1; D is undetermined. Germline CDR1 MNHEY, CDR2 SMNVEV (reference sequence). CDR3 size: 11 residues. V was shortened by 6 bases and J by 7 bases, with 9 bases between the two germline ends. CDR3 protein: CASRFEGEAFF. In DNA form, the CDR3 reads TGTGCCAGCAGATTTGAAGGTGAAGCTTTCTTT.